These 2 T cell receptor beta chains share one sample of origin, sequenced in a study of beta chain features in type 1 diabetes. The sequenced template was cDNA made from the entire isolated RNA. Assay: immunoSEQ multiplex PCR; the TCRdb copy retains only in-frame clones and omits some. Of 110,000 to 150,000 clones in the sample, 9.2% were seen once. The sequencing input was central memory CD4+ T cells from blood. The receptors shown here come from a man aged 18 to 35 in good health.

This clone appeared a few times. The V call is TRBV7-3, the J call TRBJ2-2; 7 bases map to TRBD1. The J segment lost 1 base and the V segment lost 3 bases, leaving 2 bases of the junction unmatched. This CDR3 has 15 residues. Germline V gives CDR1 SGHTA, CDR2 FQGTGA. As DNA, the CDR3 is TGTGCCAGCAGCTTTCGACAGGGGAACACCGGGGAGCTGTTTTTT. Its protein product is CASSFRQGNTGELFF.

Only a few counts were recorded for this clone. Other DNA sequences in this specimen translate into the identical CDR3. The rearrangement links TRBV30 to TRBJ2-3; 10 nucleotides align to TRBD2. The V gene end was trimmed by 2 bases and the J gene end by 5 bases; junction bases not matched to a gene: 7. This CDR3 comprises 15 residues. Germline V gene sequence: CDR1 GTSNPN, CDR2 SVGIG (reference sequence). CDR3 region: CAWSKAGGPGDTQYF. CDR3 nucleotides: TGTGCCTGGAGTAAAGCGGGGGGGCCTGGAGATACGCAGTATTTT.